These 14 T cell receptor beta chains share one sample of origin, sequenced in a study of blood T cell repertoires in COVID-19. Using immunoSEQ multiplex PCR, the repertoire was profiled, and TCRdb retains in-frame clones only, with some absent. The data hold roughly 100,000 clones, with 70% to 90% observed a single time. The source material was peripheral blood. These receptors were obtained from a human donor in a cohort sampled during active COVID-19.

The chain couples TRBV29-1 to TRBJ2-5, with a tentative D call TRBD1 (7 bases). Trimming cost V 6 bases and J 2 bases, with 10 bases left between them. CDR3 size: 12 residues. Germline CDR1 is SQVTM and CDR2 is ANQGSEA. CDR3 loop: CSVGGQQETQYF. In DNA form, the CDR3 reads TGCAGCGTGGGGGGACAGCAAGAGACCCAGTACTTC. The variable domain in full, completed from reference TRBV29-1 and TRBJ2-5, reads SAVISQKPSRDICQRGTSLTIQCQVDSQVTMMFWYRQQPGQSLTLIATANQGSEATYESGFVIDKFPISRPNLTFSTLTVSNMSPEDSSIYLCSVGGQQETQYFGPGTRLLVL.

This chain links TRBV15 with TRBJ1-2; 10 bases fit TRBD1. The germline gives CDR1 LNHNV, CDR2 YYDKDF (reference sequence). This CDR3 is built from 15 residues. The J segment lost 6 bases and the V segment lost 0 bases, leaving 4 bases of the junction unmatched. The CDR3 here is CATSRDRGQGNGYTF. CDR3 nucleotide sequence: TGTGCCACCAGCAGAGATCGGGGACAGGGGAATGGCTACACCTTC. The variable domain in full, completed from reference TRBV15 and TRBJ1-2, reads DAMVIQNPRYQVTQFGKPVTLSCSQTLNHNVMYWYQQKSSQAPKLLFHYYDKDFNNEADTPDNFQSRRPNTSFCFLDIRSPGLGDTAMYLCATSRDRGQGNGYTFGSGTRLTVV.

This chain connects TRBV3-1 (or the pseudogene TRBV3-2) to TRBJ1-4; 8 positions agree with TRBD1. Germline assignment: CDR1 LGHDT and CDR2 YNNKEL (reference sequence). This CDR3 contains 16 residues. V dropped 2 bases and J dropped 5; count of bases not matched to a gene: 7. CDR3 residues: CASSQNQGQGNEKLFF. CDR3 coding DNA: TGTGCCAGCAGCCAAAATCAAGGACAGGGAAATGAAAAACTGTTTTTT.

A few counts support this clone. This chain uses TRBV14 with TRBJ2-5; D is perhaps TRBD2 (6 bases). This CDR3 contains 15 residues. CDR1 and CDR2 (germline): SGHDN, FVKESK. V gave up 0 bases and J gave up 4 bases, with 12 bases separating them. As DNA, the CDR3 is TGTGCCAGCAGCCAAGATGGGCGGGGAGGAGAGACCCAGTACTTC. Its protein is CASSQDGRGGETQYF.

On this clone itself: One end of the junction varies from germline; a read error may be responsible. The chain links TRBV5-6 to TRBJ1-2; D is perhaps TRBD1 (6 bases). Looked up from germline, CDR1 is SGHDT and CDR2 is YYEEEE. The CDR3 consists of 15 residues. The CDR3 sequence: CARSPGGGSFYGYTF. The CDR3 nucleotides read TGTGCCCGCAGCCCGGGGGGGGGCTCCTTCTATGGCTACACCTTC.

V gene TRBV7-2 combines with J gene TRBJ2-7; TRBD2 is a possible D gene (6 bases). Germline V gene lookup returns CDR1 SGHTA and CDR2 FQGNSA. Trimming cost V 2 bases and J 2 bases, with 10 bases left between them. There are 14 residues in the CDR3. Written as DNA, the CDR3 is TGTGCCAGCAGCTTATCGCGCGGGGCCTACGAGCAGTACTTC. It codes for CASSLSRGAYEQYF.

The chain links TRBV28 to TRBJ2-3; perhaps TRBD2 as D (6 bases). Trimming left V 2 bases short and J 2 bases short, with 17 bases between. The germline CDR1 and CDR2 sequences are MDHEN and SYDVKM. This CDR3 region has 17 residues. The CDR3 protein is CASSLGRLEVNTDTQYF. CDR3 in DNA: TGTGCCAGCAGTTTAGGCCGACTAGAGGTGAACACAGATACGCAGTATTTT. Full variable domain (missing parts from reference TRBV28 and TRBJ2-3): DVKVTQSSRYLVKRTGEKVFLECVQDMDHENMFWYRQDPGLGLRLIYFSYDVKMKEKGDIPEGYSVSREKKERFSLILESASTNQTSMYLCASSLGRLEVNTDTQYFGPGTRLTVL.

This clone was seen more than once but under ten times. V usage is TRBV2 and J usage is TRBJ1-5, with 10 bases lining up with TRBD1. CDR3 length: 14 amino acids. The ends lost 3 bases at V and 6 bases at J; junction bases unmatched: 2. Germline V CDR1 and CDR2: SNHLY, FYNNEI. The CDR3, as DNA: TGTGCCAGCAGTGAGACAGGGGGCGTTCAGCCCCAGCATTTT. Its translation is CASSETGGVQPQHF.

In DNA, the CDR3 is TGTGCCAGCAGCCAAGTGGACTCGGACGATGGCTACACCTTC. It translates to CASSQVDSDDGYTF. The chain carries TRBV3-1 (or the pseudogene TRBV3-2) and TRBJ1-2, with D unresolved. This CDR3 is built from 14 residues. Per the germline V gene, CDR1 is LGHDT and CDR2 is YNNKEL (reference sequence). Trimming left V 1 base short and J 6 bases short, with 12 bases between.

This chain joins TRBV6-5 and TRBJ1-2; TRBD1 matches at 11 bases. This CDR3 spans 12 amino acids. Trimming removed 7 bases from V and 8 bases from J; junction bases left unmatched: 3. The germline V gene encodes CDR1 MNHEY and CDR2 SVGAGI. The CDR3 DNA is TGTGCCAGCACGGACAGGGGGCTCGGCTACACCTTC. Translation: CASTDRGLGYTF.

V is TRBV7-9 and J is TRBJ1-1, with D tentatively TRBD1 (6 bases). Between the trimmed V and J ends, which lost 1 base and 4 bases, there was a span of 10 bases. This CDR3 spans 14 amino acids. Germline loops: CDR1 SEHNR, CDR2 FQNEAQ (reference sequence). DNA of the CDR3: TGTGCCAGCAGCTTAGTCTTGGACAGCACTGAAGCTTTCTTT. Its translation is CASSLVLDSTEAFF.

The genes are TRBV5-1 and TRBJ2-1; tentative D call: TRBD2 (6 bases). Germline V lookup: CDR1 SGHRS, CDR2 YFSETQ. The CDR3 has 15 amino acids. Deletions cut 3 bases from V and 5 bases from J, with 15 bases between. CDR3 residues: CASSSSGTGDNEQFF. The CDR3 DNA follows: TGCGCCAGCAGCTCTTCCGGGACTGGAGACAATGAGCAGTTCTTC.

The genes are TRBV7-3 and TRBJ2-5; 12 bases fit TRBD2. From germline, CDR1 is SGHTA and CDR2 FQGTGA. This CDR3 has 15 residues. Trimming cost V 6 bases and J 5 bases; bases outside gene matches: 7. CDR3: CASSPSGGAVETQYF. The CDR3 region has the DNA TGTGCCAGCAGTCCTAGCGGGGGGGCTGTTGAGACCCAGTACTTC. Based on the CDR3 plus reference TRBV7-3 and TRBJ2-5, the full variable domain is GAGVSQTPSNKVTEKGKYVELRCDPISGHTALYWYRQSLGQGPEFLIYFQGTGAADDSGLPNDRFFAVRPEGSVSTLKIQRTERGDSAVYLCASSPSGGAVETQYFGPGTRLLVL.

The chain employs TRBV19 and TRBJ1-5; the D gene is possibly TRBD1 (5 bases). CDR3 length: 13 residues. Germline V gives CDR1 LNHDA, CDR2 SQIVND (reference sequence). Trimming removed 6 bases from V and 6 bases from J, with 12 bases in between. In DNA, the CDR3 is TGTGCCAGTAGAGATTGGAGGGGTCAGCCCCAGCATTTT. Its protein product is CASRDWRGQPQHF.